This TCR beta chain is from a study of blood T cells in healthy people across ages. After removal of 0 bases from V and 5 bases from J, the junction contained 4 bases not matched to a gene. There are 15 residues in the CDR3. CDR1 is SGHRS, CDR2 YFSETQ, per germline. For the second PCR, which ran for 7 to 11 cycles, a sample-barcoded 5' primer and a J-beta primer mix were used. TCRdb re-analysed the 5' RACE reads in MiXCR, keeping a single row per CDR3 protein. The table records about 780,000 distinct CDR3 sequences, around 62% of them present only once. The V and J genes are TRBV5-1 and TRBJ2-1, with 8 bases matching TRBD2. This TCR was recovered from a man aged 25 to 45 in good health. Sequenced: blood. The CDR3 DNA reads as TGCGCCAGCAGCTTGGCGCGGGAGGACAACAATGAGCAGTTCTTC. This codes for CASSLAREDNNEQFF.